A selection of T cell receptor beta chains follows, all from one sample in a study of neoadjuvant anti-PD-1 for oral cavity cancer. Profiling relied on immunoSEQ multiplex PCR, and the TCRdb table lists in-frame clones only, not all of them. This table has roughly 68,000 clones, 70% to 90% appearing once. The material was PBMCs, obtained after nivolumab (anti-PD-1) treatment. These receptor sequences come from a person between 40 and 85 years old with oral cavity squamous cell carcinoma. The conserved cysteine and the conserved F or W are not part of the CDR3 here.

length | J | V | CDR3
12 | TRBJ2-7 | TRBV19 | ASSISGNSYEQY
14 | TRBJ1-3 | TRBV6-1 | ASSEMSAGAGNTIY
14 | TRBJ2-3 | TRBV9 | ASSVDVTSGIDTQY
9 | TRBJ1-2 | TRBV10-3 | AISEWGGYT
12 | TRBJ2-2 | TRBV29-1 | SVAGGPNTGELF
10 | TRBJ2-1 | TRBV19 | ATNGVGHEQF
12 | TRBJ1-2 | TRBV6-1 | ATARQGASGGYT
12 | TRBJ1-1 | TRBV30 | AWSTTGLNTEAF
13 | TRBJ1-2 | TRBV11-2 | ASRGGRTNPYGYT
13 | TRBJ2-5 | TRBV5-4 | ASSLAGQGRETQY
9 | TRBJ1-3 | TRBV10-1 | ASTTGNTIY
13 | TRBJ1-5 | TRBV7-8 | ASSLSSRRAQPQH
11 | TRBJ2-1 | TRBV29-1 | SADWGTYNEQF
13 | TRBJ2-7 | TRBV6-5 | ASSYQRTGAYEQY
11 | TRBJ2-3 | TRBV30 | ASDTEGADTQY
12 | TRBJ2-1 | TRBV7-2 | ASSLDRLYNEQF
14 | TRBJ1-3 | TRBV30 | AWSRPQGAGGNTIY
13 | TRBJ1-5 | TRBV7-2 | ASSLVDRSNQPQH
12 | TRBJ2-7 | TRBV7-7 | ASSEGNKNYEQY